This entry concerns a single TCR beta chain. Its antigen is undetermined. The protocol was immunoSEQ multiplex PCR, while the TCRdb copy is restricted to in-frame clones and leaves out a portion. The table has some 1 million clones, around 76% seen once. Researchers partitioned CD4+ cells into CD45RA+ naive and CD45RA-negative memory subsets. Germline lookup yields CDR1 SNHLY and CDR2 FYNNEI. Trimming pared 2 bases from V and 2 bases from J, leaving 13 bases between. The CDR3 covers 15 residues. This sample is drawn from a study of shared clonotypes between healthy human individuals. Across the study: CD4 naive and memory got three plates each, CD8 naive two, CD8 memory one.

Whole-study results and caveats: The generation probabilities recorded for non-shared clonotypes fell below those of clonotypes shared by all four donors.

The sample consisted of memory CD4+ T cells sorted from blood. Subset described: CD45RA-negative fraction. The chain couples TRBV2 to TRBJ2-7, with D possibly TRBD1 on 6 matching bases. The source of this sequence is a man younger than 35 in good health. CDR3 region: CASSERGFPTYEQYF. The CDR3 region has the DNA TGTGCCAGCAGTGAAAGGGGGTTCCCAACCTACGAGCAGTACTTC.